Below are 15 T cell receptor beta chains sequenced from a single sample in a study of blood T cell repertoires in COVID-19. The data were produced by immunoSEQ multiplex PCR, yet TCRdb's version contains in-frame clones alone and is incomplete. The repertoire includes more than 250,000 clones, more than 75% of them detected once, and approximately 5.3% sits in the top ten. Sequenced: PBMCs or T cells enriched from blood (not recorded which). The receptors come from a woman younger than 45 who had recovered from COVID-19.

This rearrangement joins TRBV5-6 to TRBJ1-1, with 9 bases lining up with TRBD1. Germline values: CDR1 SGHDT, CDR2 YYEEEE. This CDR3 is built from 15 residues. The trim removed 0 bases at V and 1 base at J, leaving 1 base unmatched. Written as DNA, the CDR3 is TGTGCCAGCAGCTTGGCGGACAGGGGGAACACTGAAGCTTTCTTT. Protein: CASSLADRGNTEAFF.

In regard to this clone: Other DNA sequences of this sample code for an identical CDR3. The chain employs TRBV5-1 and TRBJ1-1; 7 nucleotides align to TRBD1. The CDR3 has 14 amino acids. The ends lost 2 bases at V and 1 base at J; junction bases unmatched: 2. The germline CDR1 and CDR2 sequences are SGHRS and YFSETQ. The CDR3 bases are TGCGCCAGCAGCTTCAACAGGGGGAACACTGAAGCTTTCTTT. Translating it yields CASSFNRGNTEAFF.

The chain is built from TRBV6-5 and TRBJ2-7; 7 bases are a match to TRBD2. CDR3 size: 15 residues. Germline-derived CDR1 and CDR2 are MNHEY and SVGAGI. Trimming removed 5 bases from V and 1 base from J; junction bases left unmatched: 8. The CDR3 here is CASSRSGKGSYEQYF. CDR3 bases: TGTGCCAGCAGTAGAAGCGGGAAGGGGTCCTACGAGCAGTACTTC.

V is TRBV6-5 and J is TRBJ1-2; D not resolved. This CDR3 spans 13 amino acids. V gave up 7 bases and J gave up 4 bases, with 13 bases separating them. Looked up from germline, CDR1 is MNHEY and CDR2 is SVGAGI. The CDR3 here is CASILVEGYGYTF. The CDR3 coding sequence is TGTGCCAGCATCCTGGTGGAGGGCTATGGCTACACCTTC.

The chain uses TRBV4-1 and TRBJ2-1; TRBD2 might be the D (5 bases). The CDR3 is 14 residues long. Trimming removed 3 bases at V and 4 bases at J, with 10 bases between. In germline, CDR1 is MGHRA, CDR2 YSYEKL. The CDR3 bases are TGCGCCAGCAGCCAGGGTGGCGGGTACAATGAGCAGTTCTTC. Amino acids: CASSQGGGYNEQFF.

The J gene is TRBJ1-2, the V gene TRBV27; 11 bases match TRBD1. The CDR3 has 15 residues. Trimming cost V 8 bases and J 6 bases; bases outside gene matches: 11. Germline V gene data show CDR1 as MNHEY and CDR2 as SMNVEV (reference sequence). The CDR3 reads CASRTGGYLEDGYTF. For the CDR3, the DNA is TGTGCCAGCCGGACAGGGGGCTACCTGGAGGATGGCTACACCTTC.

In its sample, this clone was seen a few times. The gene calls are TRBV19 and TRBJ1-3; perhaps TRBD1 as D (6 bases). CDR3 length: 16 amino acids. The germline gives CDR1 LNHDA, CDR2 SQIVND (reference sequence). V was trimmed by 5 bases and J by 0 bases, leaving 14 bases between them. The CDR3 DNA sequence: TGTGCCAGTAGTTTTTTGACAGGTCGCTCTGGAAACACCATATATTTT. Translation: CASSFLTGRSGNTIYF.

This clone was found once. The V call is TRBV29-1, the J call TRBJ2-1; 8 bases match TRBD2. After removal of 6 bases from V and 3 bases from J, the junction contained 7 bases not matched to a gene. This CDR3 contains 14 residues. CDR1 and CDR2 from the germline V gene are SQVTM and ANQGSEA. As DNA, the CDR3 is TGCAGCGTGGGACCGGGACTAGGCTACAATGAGCAGTTCTTC. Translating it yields CSVGPGLGYNEQFF.

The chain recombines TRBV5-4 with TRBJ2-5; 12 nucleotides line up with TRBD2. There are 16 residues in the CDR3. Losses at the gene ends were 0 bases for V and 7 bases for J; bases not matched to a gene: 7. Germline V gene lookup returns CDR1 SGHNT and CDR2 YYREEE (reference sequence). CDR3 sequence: CASSLVSSGGAGTQYF. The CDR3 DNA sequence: TGTGCCAGCAGCTTGGTGTCTAGCGGGGGGGCAGGGACCCAGTACTTC.

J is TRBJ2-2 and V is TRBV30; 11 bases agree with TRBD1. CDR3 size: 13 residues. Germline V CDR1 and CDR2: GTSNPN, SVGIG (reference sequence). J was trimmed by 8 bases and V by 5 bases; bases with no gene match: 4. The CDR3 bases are TGTGCCTGGCGGACAGGGGGCTCAGGGGAGCTGTTTTTT. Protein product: CAWRTGGSGELFF.

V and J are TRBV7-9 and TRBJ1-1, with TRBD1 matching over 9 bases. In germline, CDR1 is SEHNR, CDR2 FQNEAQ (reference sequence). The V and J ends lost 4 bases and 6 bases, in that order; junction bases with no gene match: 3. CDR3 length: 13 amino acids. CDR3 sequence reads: CASSWGTGSEAFF. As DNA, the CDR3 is TGTGCCAGCAGCTGGGGGACAGGGTCTGAAGCTTTCTTT.

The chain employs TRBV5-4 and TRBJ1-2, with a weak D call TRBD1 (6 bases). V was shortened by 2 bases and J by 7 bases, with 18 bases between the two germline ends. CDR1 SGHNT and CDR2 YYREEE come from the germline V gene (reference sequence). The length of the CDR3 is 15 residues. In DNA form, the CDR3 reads TGTGCCAGCAGCTTCGGGAATGGCAGGGGTGGTGGCTACACCTTC. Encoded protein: CASSFGNGRGGGYTF. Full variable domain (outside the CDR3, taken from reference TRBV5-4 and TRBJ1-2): ETGVTQSPTHLIKTRGQQVTLRCSSQSGHNTVSWYQQALGQGPQFIFQYYREEENGRGNFPPRFSGLQFPNYSSELNVNALELDDSALYLCASSFGNGRGGGYTFGSGTRLTVV.

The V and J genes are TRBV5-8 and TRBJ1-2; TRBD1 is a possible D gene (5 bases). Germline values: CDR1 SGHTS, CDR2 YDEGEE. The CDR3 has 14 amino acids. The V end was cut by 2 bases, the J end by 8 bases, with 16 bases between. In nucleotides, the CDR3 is TGTGCCAGCAGCTTCAGGGCCCCCATAGGCGGCTACACCTTC. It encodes CASSFRAPIGGYTF. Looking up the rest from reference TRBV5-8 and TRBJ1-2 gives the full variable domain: EAGVTQSPTHLIKTRGQQATLRCSPISGHTSVYWYQQALGLGLQFLLWYDEGEERNRGNFPPRFSGRQFPNYSSELNVNALELEDSALYLCASSFRAPIGGYTFGSGTRLTVV.

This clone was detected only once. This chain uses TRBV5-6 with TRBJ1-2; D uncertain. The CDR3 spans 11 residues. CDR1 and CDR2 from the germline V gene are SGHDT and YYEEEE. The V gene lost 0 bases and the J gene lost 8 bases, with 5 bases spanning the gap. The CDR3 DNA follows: TGTGCCAGCAGCTTGGCCCAAGGCTACACCTTC. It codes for CASSLAQGYTF.

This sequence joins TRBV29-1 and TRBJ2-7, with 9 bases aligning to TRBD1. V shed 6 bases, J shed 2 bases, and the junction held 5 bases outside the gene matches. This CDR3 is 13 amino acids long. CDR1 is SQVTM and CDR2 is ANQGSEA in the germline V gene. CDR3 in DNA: TGCAGCGTCTCCGGGACAGGGCCCTACGAGCAGTACTTC. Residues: CSVSGTGPYEQYF.